Below, one T cell receptor (beta chain) is given with its context. Its antigen target is currently unknown. Base qualities are not at hand, and no much larger clone is one base apart. This sample was included in a study of OX40 agonist ivuxolimab in advanced cancers. In the study overall: Ivuxolimab was an agonistic, fully human IgG2 monoclonal antibody directed against OX40 (CD134), a costimulatory receptor. Intravenous ivuxolimab was administered to patients every 2 weeks at six dose levels: 0.01, 0.1, 0.3, 1.5, 3 and 10 mg/kg. Patients were allowed to have had prior anti-PD-1, anti-PD-L1 or anti-CTLA-4 therapy, and approximately 43% of the dose-escalation patients had previously received checkpoint inhibitors. A male proportion of under 85% and a mean age of approximately 60 years, ranging from roughly 23 to 80, were recorded for the dose-escalation cohort. Partial responses occurred in three dose-escalation patients, of whom one had hepatocellular carcinoma and two had cutaneous melanoma. The monotherapy dose-escalation portion (N ≈ 50 patients) of the phase I ivuxolimab trial is reported in the paper. Among the roughly 52 dose-escalation patients, approximately 20 had hepatocellular carcinoma, about 15 melanoma, 9 renal cell carcinoma and 9 head and neck cancer. The purpose of peripheral TCRbeta sequencing was to test whether ivuxolimab changed TCR sequence diversity and led to clonal T-cell expansion. What the research found in general, with its limitations: Clonal expansion of both CD4+ and CD8+ blood T cells was observed from baseline to week 6 at doses 0.1 to 3.0 mg/kg. In the 0.1-3.0 mg/kg groups, partial responders were among the patients with the lowest normalized peripheral clonal expansion, particularly in CD8+ T cells. The antigen specificity of the peripheral T cells that underwent clonal expansion was not determined. After ivuxolimab, more expanded clones were found on average in CD8+ T cells than in CD4+ T cells. Low levels of normalized T-cell clonal expansion were also seen in some nonresponding patients.

To sequence the TCRbeta CDR3 region, genomic DNA was isolated from the sorted cells. The immunoSEQ Assay was used for sequencing of TCRbeta CDR3 regions. TCRdb obtained this table from immuneACCESS and retained in-frame rearrangements with V and J assigned. These tables miss some clones; where compared with another copy, unresolved V genes account for less than half of the shortfall, and the remainder is unexplained. For this sample there are about 64,000 clones; about 91% appear just once. The ten largest clones represent 2.8% of the sample. Trimming removed 3 bases from V and 14 bases from J; the gene matches leave 12 bases unexplained. From cysteine to phenylalanine, the CDR3 is 16 amino acids long. Only the CDR3 part of the read is kept: 48 bases, read in frame from the first base. The CDR1 and CDR2 encoded by the germline V gene are KGHSH and LQKENI. Patients with a history of autoimmune disease or receiving systemic immunosuppression were excluded from the trial. Peripheral blood for TCR sequencing was collected from all dose cohorts at baseline, on cycle 4 day 1, and on cycle 7 day 1. Samples were obtained from an open-label, multicenter, first-in-human phase I dose-escalation trial of ivuxolimab. Adults with locally advanced or metastatic head and neck squamous cell, hepatocellular, melanoma or renal cell carcinoma were enrolled in the trial. Before TCR sequencing, CD4+ T cells and CD8+ T cells were sorted from peripheral blood as separate populations.

Sequencing was performed on CD4+ or CD8+ T cells sorted from blood, taken in a trial of the OX40 agonist ivuxolimab. The V gene is TRBV18 and the J gene is TRBJ2-2, and TRBD2 matches 13 of the central bases. This sequence was found in an adult with an advanced solid tumor such as melanoma, head and neck, liver or kidney cancer. The DNA is TGTGCCAGCTCACCCATACAGGACGGGACTAGCGGGAAACTGTTTTTT. Its product reads: CASSPIQDGTSGKLFF. Extended through the reference TRBV18 and TRBJ2-2 proteins, this CDR3 yields the full variable domain: NAGVMQNPRHLVRRRGQEARLRCSPMKGHSHVYWYRQLPEEGLKFMVYLQKENIIDESGMPKERFSAEFPKEGPSILRIQQVVRGDSAAYFCASSPIQDGTSGKLFFGEGSRLTVL.